This TCR beta chain comes out of a study of blood T cell repertoires in COVID-19. Per the authors' pipeline: Researchers report that nucleated cell counts were estimated from reference gene primer amplification. The table came from immunoSEQ multiplex PCR; TCRdb's copy has only in-frame clones and leaves some out. For V, J and clone size, that table is used; D and trimming come from the DNA. The sample includes around 300,000 clones, around 87% seen only once; the top ten take 1%. The material sequenced was peripheral blood. This TCR derives from a man in his fifties or sixties with active or convalescent COVID-19.

This CDR3 reads CASKVVLGNQDEQFF. The CDR3 nucleotides are TGTGCCAGCAAAGTGGTGTTGGGTAATCAGGATGAGCAGTTCTTC. The rearrangement joins TRBV6-5 to TRBJ2-1; D is unresolved. This CDR3 contains 15 residues. The germline V and J ends were trimmed by 7 bases and 8 bases, with 21 bases remaining between them. Looked up from germline, CDR1 is MNHEY and CDR2 is SVGAGI.